This paragraph reports one T cell receptor beta chain. This entry comes from a study of blood T cell repertoires in COVID-19. Overall study context: Samples representing acute and convalescent COVID-19 were sourced from the United States, Italy and Spain.

Clones were sequenced by immunoSEQ multiplex PCR, and TCRdb holds only the in-frame ones, with some missing. Among hundreds of thousands of clones listed, 90% were seen once. In terms of age and location, participants ranged from about 18 to 100 years and lived in under 30 US areas. The origin of this receptor is a man between 60 and 75 years old who had recovered from COVID-19. Input material: PBMCs or T cells enriched from blood (not recorded which).

The CDR3 DNA follows: TGTGCCAGCAGCCCAAGAGGTGACAGGCCCTCTGGGGCCAACGTCCTGACTTTC. Translating gives CASSPRGDRPSGANVLTF. The chain employs TRBV9 and TRBJ2-6, with D possibly matching TRBD1 (6 bases). CDR3 size: 18 residues. V lost 4 bases and J 0 bases, leaving 17 bases between the germline ends. Germline V gene data show CDR1 as SGDLS and CDR2 as YYNGEE.